This T cell receptor (beta chain) was sequenced during a study of cytomegalovirus exposure and HLA in healthy donors. With 6 bases removed from V and 4 bases from J, the gap between germline ends came to 9 bases. Per germline, CDR1 SNHLY and CDR2 FYNNEI. The CDR3 sequence is 13 residues long. To note about this clone: The target antigen is unknown.

General study points: In a later analysis, specific HLA alleles were associated with approximately 16,000 TCR beta sequences at a 0.05 false discovery rate. DRB1 showed the most TCR associations and HLA-C the fewest in a later analysis, as rates varied by HLA locus. A later analysis by the authors found several of the most significant clusters apparently linked to common viral pathogens.

Primers: 60 Vbeta forward and 13 Jbeta reverse. The protocol was immunoSEQ multiplex PCR, while the TCRdb copy is restricted to in-frame clones and leaves out a portion. The table shows 95,000 to 150,000 clones, with 70% to 85% occurring only once. The V gene is TRBV2, the J gene TRBJ2-2, with a possible D match to TRBD2 (6 bases). The clonotype comes from a man aged 35-49 years in good health and CMV-seropositive. Material for sequencing was PBMCs. This CDR3 is CASRKGGTGELFF. DNA for the CDR3: TGTGCCAGCAGGAAGGGAGGCACCGGGGAGCTGTTTTTT. Filled out from reference TRBV2 and TRBJ2-2, the complete variable domain reads EPEVTQTPSHQVTQMGQEVILRCVPISNHLYFYWYRQILGQKVEFLVSFYNNEISEKSEIFDDQFSVERPDGSNFTLKIRSTKLEDSAMYFCASRKGGTGELFFGEGSRLTVL.